These 18 T cell receptor beta chains share one sample of origin, sequenced in a study of CD8 T cells in ankylosing spondylitis. Study results and caveats: Characteristic of ankylosing spondylitis blood, it appeared, was a TCR beta motif comprising about eight highly homologous variants.

TCRdb re-derived calls from the 5' RACE reads in MiXCR, one entry per CDR3 protein. The sample includes more than 400,000 distinct CDR3 sequences, 5.3% of them seen just once. These TCRs are of unknown antigen specificity. The sample consisted of blood, either unsorted or a sorted T cell fraction (not recorded which). Source of these receptors: a male donor with ankylosing spondylitis.

This clonotype was counted many times. The chain couples TRBV5-1 to TRBJ2-1; 7 nucleotides align to TRBD1. The CDR3 consists of 16 residues. Germline V CDR1 and CDR2: SGHRS, YFSETQ. V was clipped by 5 bases and J by 5 bases; unmatched bases: 13. The CDR3, as DNA: TGCGCCAGCAGTACTATACGGACAGGTCGAAACAATGAGCAGTTCTTC. This codes for CASSTIRTGRNNEQFF.

This clonotype was observed at least ten times. The chain is built from TRBV9 and TRBJ2-7; 9 bases are a match to TRBD1. Germline-derived CDR1 and CDR2 are SGDLS and YYNGEE. This CDR3 is 15 amino acids long. Unmatched junction bases numbered 11, after V lost 4 bases and J lost 6 bases. Here the CDR3 reads CASSPFMGTGSEQYF. CDR3 nucleotide sequence: TGTGCCAGCAGCCCCTTCATGGGGACAGGGAGCGAGCAGTACTTC.

This clonotype was found many times. J is TRBJ2-7 and V is TRBV20-1, with D possibly TRBD2 on 5 matching bases. Trimming removed 6 bases from V and 0 bases from J, with 9 bases in between. The CDR3 is 12 amino acids. Looked up from germline, CDR1 is DFQATT and CDR2 is SNEGSKA (reference sequence). CDR3 protein: CSAPRGSYEQYF. The CDR3 DNA reads as TGCAGTGCCCCCCGGGGCTCCTACGAGCAGTACTTC.

The table lists this clonotype with a few counts. The chain employs TRBV7-3 and TRBJ2-1; 9 bases are shared with TRBD2. The germline V gene has CDR1 SGHTA and CDR2 FQGTGA. The CDR3 length is 15 residues. With V trimmed by 1 base and J by 6 bases, 4 bases remained unmatched. CDR3 sequence: CASSLRRGGSNEQFF. The CDR3 nucleotides are TGTGCCAGCAGCTTAAGGCGGGGGGGTAGCAATGAGCAGTTCTTC.

This clonotype was seen ten or more times. V usage is TRBV12-3 or TRBV12-4 and J usage is TRBJ2-2; the D is unclear. Trimming shortened V by 2 bases and J by 4 bases, and 17 bases separated the two germline ends. This CDR3 is built from 17 residues. The CDR3 is CASSLSLSTVLTGELFF. The CDR3 DNA reads as TGTGCCAGCAGTTTATCGCTTTCAACCGTACTCACCGGGGAGCTGTTTTTT.

At least ten counts were recorded for this clonotype. The V gene is TRBV20-1, the J gene TRBJ1-4; a possible D gene is TRBD1 (6 bases). Germline lookup yields CDR1 DFQATT and CDR2 SNEGSKA (reference sequence). This CDR3 spans 13 amino acids. The V and J ends lost 3 bases and 8 bases respectively, with 13 bases between them. The CDR3: CSASGGAGEKLFF. The CDR3 DNA reads as TGCAGTGCTAGCGGGGGCGCGGGGGAAAAACTGTTTTTT.

The rearrangement uses TRBV5-1 and TRBJ2-1, with 7 positions matching TRBD2. The CDR3 covers 15 residues. The germline CDR1 and CDR2 sequences are SGHRS and YFSETQ. The J segment lost 1 base and the V segment lost 3 bases, leaving 4 bases of the junction unmatched. CDR3 protein: CASSSSSGSYNEQFF. The CDR3 DNA follows: TGCGCCAGCAGCTCCTCTAGCGGTTCCTACAATGAGCAGTTCTTC.

This rearrangement joins TRBV6-6 to TRBJ2-1; D is perhaps TRBD2 (6 bases). Germline CDR1 is MNHNY and CDR2 is SVGAGI (reference sequence). Trimming cost V 11 bases and J 8 bases, with 16 bases left between them. This CDR3 spans 12 amino acids. The CDR3 is CAVYGGVYEQFF. The CDR3 nucleotides read TGTGCCGTATACGGGGGAGTCTATGAGCAGTTCTTC.

In its sample, this clonotype was seen many times. This chain joins TRBV4-3 and TRBJ2-7; D might be TRBD1 or TRBD2, each matching 7 bases. Germline values: CDR1 LGHNA, CDR2 YSLEER. The CDR3 contains 17 residues. The V gene lost 3 bases and the J gene lost 6 bases, with 24 bases spanning the gap. CDR3 sequence reads: CASSHYLGGGTAFEQYF. The CDR3 nucleotides read TGCGCCAGCAGCCATTATTTAGGGGGGGGGACAGCTTTCGAGCAGTACTTC.

At least ten counts were recorded for this clonotype. The CDR3 region has the DNA TGTGCCAGCAGCCCCTGGACGGAGAACACCATATATTTT. As protein: CASSPWTENTIYF. The J gene is TRBJ1-3, the V gene TRBV9; D unresolved. The CDR3 length is 13 residues. Looked up from germline, CDR1 is SGDLS and CDR2 is YYNGEE. Trimming pared 4 bases from V and 7 bases from J, leaving 12 bases between.

This clonotype was detected many times. The chain links TRBV20-1 to TRBJ2-7; a weak D match, TRBD2 (5 bases). Germline CDR1 and CDR2: DFQATT and SNEGSKA (reference sequence). The ends were cut back, 6 bases at V and 4 bases at J, with 10 bases in the middle. The CDR3 extends over 11 amino acids. DNA for the CDR3: TGCAGTGCCAACCGGGGATACGAGCAGTACTTC. This sequence encodes CSANRGYEQYF.

At least ten counts were recorded for this clonotype. The V call is TRBV20-1, the J call TRBJ2-5; the match to TRBD2 covers 10 bases. Germline V lookup: CDR1 DFQATT, CDR2 SNEGSKA (reference sequence). The CDR3 runs 17 residues. The ends lost 2 bases at V and 1 base at J; junction bases unmatched: 10. The CDR3: CSARRGTSVIFQETQYF. CDR3 nucleotides: TGCAGTGCTAGAAGGGGGACTAGCGTCATCTTCCAAGAGACCCAGTACTTC.

This clonotype occurred many times. The CDR3 DNA is TGTGCCAGCAGCGGAGGCCCCGGTCCTAGCGGCTATGGCTACACCTTC. This sequence encodes CASSGGPGPSGYGYTF. The chain is built from TRBV9 and TRBJ1-2, with D unclear. Trimming shortened V by 3 bases and J by 4 bases, and 19 bases separated the two germline ends. Per germline, CDR1 SGDLS and CDR2 YYNGEE. This CDR3 has 16 residues.

This clonotype was detected ten times or more. The chain couples TRBV20-1 to TRBJ1-1, with 7 bases fitting TRBD1. V shed 3 bases and J 4 bases; nucleotides not matched to a gene: 17. Germline-derived CDR1 and CDR2 are DFQATT and SNEGSKA (reference sequence). The CDR3 totals 17 residues. The CDR3 is CSASSSIHRGLSTEAFF. In DNA form, the CDR3 reads TGCAGTGCTAGTTCCTCCATACACAGGGGTTTGTCCACTGAAGCTTTCTTT.

In this sample, this clonotype turned up many times. The V call is TRBV7-2, the J call TRBJ2-3; 13 bases fit TRBD2. V dropped 4 bases and J dropped 2; count of bases not matched to a gene: 6. CDR1 and CDR2 from the germline V gene are SGHTA and FQGNSA. The CDR3 is 17 residues long. The CDR3 spells CASSSTTSGRPTDTQYF. The CDR3 nucleotides read TGTGCCAGCAGCTCCACGACTAGCGGGAGGCCCACAGATACGCAGTATTTT.

This clonotype was seen repeatedly, ten times or more. The rearrangement joins TRBV12-3 or TRBV12-4 to TRBJ1-2; D uncertain. V was cut by 6 bases and J by 4 bases, with 12 bases left in between. The CDR3 consists of 13 residues. The CDR3 coding sequence is TGTGCCAGCAGCCCCGATTCGGGCTATGGCTACACCTTC. This codes for CASSPDSGYGYTF.

This clonotype was found once. This sequence joins TRBV18 and TRBJ2-1; a weak D match, TRBD2 (5 bases). Germline loops: CDR1 KGHSH, CDR2 LQKENI. The CDR3 length is 10 residues. V lost 5 bases and J 10 bases, leaving 6 bases between the germline ends. CDR3: CASSSGEQFF. The CDR3 region has the DNA TGTGCCAGCTCATCGGGAGAGCAGTTCTTC.

This clonotype was observed at least ten times. The chain combines TRBV9 with TRBJ1-5; 7 nucleotides align to TRBD1. CDR3 length equals 14 residues. Germline V gene data show CDR1 as SGDLS and CDR2 as YYNGEE. V was clipped by 3 bases and J by 5 bases; unmatched bases: 5. CDR3 residues: CASSARDSHQPQHF. Written as DNA, the CDR3 is TGTGCCAGCAGCGCCCGGGACAGCCATCAGCCCCAGCATTTT.